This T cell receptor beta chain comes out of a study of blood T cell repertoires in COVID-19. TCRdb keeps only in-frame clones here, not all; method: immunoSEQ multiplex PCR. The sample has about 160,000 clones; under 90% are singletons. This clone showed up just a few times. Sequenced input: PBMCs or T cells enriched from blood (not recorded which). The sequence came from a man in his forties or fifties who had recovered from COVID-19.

The CDR3 reads CASSFDKGAGGYTF. The CDR3 nucleotides read TGTGCCAGCAGCTTTGATAAGGGGGCCGGTGGCTACACCTTC. J is TRBJ1-2 and V is TRBV5-6; 7 nucleotides match TRBD1. Germline assignment: CDR1 SGHDT and CDR2 YYEEEE. This CDR3 has 14 amino acids. Trimming took 2 bases from V and 7 from J; bases not matched to a gene: 8.